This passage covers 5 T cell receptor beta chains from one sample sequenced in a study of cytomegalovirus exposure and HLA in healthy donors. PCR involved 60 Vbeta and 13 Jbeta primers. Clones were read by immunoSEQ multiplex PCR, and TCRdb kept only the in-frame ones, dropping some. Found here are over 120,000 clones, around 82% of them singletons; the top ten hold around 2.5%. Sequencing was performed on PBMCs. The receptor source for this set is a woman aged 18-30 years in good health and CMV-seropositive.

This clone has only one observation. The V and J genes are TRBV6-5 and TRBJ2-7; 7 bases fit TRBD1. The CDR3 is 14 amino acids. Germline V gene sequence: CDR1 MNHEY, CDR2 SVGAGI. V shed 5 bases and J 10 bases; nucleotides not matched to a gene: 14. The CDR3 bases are TGTGCCAGCAGTCCCCCCGGGACAGCCCTCGGCCAGTACTTC. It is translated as CASSPPGTALGQYF.

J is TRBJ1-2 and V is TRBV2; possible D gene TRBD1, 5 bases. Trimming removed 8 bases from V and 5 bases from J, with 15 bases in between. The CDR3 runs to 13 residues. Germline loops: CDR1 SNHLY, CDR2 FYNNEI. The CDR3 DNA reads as TGTGCCAGCGGGGACGGGGGGGGATATGGCTACACCTTC. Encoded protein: CASGDGGGYGYTF.

CDR3 sequence reads: CASSPPGLAGTETQYF. CDR3 nucleotide sequence: TGTGCCAGCTCACCACCGGGACTAGCGGGGACAGAGACCCAGTACTTC. The chain joins TRBV18 to TRBJ2-5; TRBD2 aligns across 13 bases. This CDR3 has 16 amino acids. V was clipped by 0 bases and J by 4 bases; unmatched bases: 2. Germline lookup yields CDR1 KGHSH and CDR2 LQKENI.

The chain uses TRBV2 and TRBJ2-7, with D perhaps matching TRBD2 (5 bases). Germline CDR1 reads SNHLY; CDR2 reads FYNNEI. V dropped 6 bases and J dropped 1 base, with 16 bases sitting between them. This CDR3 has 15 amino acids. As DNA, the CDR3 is TGTGCCAGCAGGAGGGAGACATCAGTATCCTACGAGCAGTACTTC. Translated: CASRRETSVSYEQYF. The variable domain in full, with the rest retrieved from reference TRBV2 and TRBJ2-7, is EPEVTQTPSHQVTQMGQEVILRCVPISNHLYFYWYRQILGQKVEFLVSFYNNEISEKSEIFDDQFSVERPDGSNFTLKIRSTKLEDSAMYFCASRRETSVSYEQYFGPGTRLTVT.

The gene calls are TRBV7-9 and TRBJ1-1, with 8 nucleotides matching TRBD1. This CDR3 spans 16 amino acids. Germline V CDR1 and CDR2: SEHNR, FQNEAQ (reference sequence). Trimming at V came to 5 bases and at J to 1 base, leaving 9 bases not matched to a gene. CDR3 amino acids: CASSTDRGAGNTEAFF. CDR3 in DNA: TGTGCCAGCAGCACCGACAGGGGCGCGGGGAACACTGAAGCTTTCTTT.